This T cell receptor beta chain was sequenced during a study of T cell therapy after organ transplantation. Assay used: immunoSEQ multiplex PCR; TCRdb lists only in-frame clones, some missing. The sample shows 20,000 or so clones, roughly four fifths of them seen only once. As regards this clone: Its antigen remains unknown.

Time point here: 4-8 weeks after completion of therapy. Per germline, CDR1 LNHDA and CDR2 SQIVND (reference sequence). J gave up 6 bases and V 3 bases, and 5 bases lay outside the gene matches. This CDR3 has 14 residues. The rearrangement links TRBV19 to TRBJ2-3; 8 positions agree with TRBD2. The sample was CD8+ T cells from blood, taken after autologous CMV-specific T cell therapy. The source is a human patient who had received a solid organ transplant and had CMV disease. Some T cells could come from the graft donor. DNA for the CDR3: TGTGCCAGTAGTATGGCGGGGGGCTTGGATACGCAGTATTTT. It yields the protein CASSMAGGLDTQYF.